The present entry profiles one TCR beta chain with its context. The antigen remains undetermined. For the second PCR, which ran for about 6 to 11 cycles, a sample-barcoded 5' primer and a J-beta primer mix were used. TCRdb called the 5' RACE reads again in MiXCR, with one record for every CDR3 protein. The table lists over 700,000 distinct CDR3 sequences, more than 20% of them singletons. The data were taken from a study of blood T cells in healthy people across ages. CDR1 and CDR2 (germline): MNHNY, SVGAGI (reference sequence). There are 15 residues in the CDR3. Trimming cost V 6 bases and J 5 bases; bases outside gene matches: 8. Findings of the study overall: Among long-lived donors, naive CD4+ cells were more numerous and diversity higher than in aged donors. The recorded TCR beta diversity per million T cells decreased in a roughly linear manner with age. Those diversity estimates obtained from one million T cells were thought to be underestimates.

The sample was also reused in another study, on T cells of mothers and their children.

The TCR originated in a boy younger than 18 in good health. Sequencing input: blood. The chain combines TRBV6-6 with TRBJ1-2; 11 nucleotides agree with TRBD1. The CDR3 reads CASREPGQGDYGYTF. The CDR3 DNA follows: TGTGCCAGCAGGGAACCGGGACAGGGGGATTATGGCTACACCTTC.